This is a list of T cell receptor beta chains from one sample in a study of shared clonotypes between healthy human individuals. This table comes from immunoSEQ multiplex PCR, and its TCRdb copy is limited to in-frame clones, with some not included. The table lists 1.4 million to 1.5 million clones, over 95% of them singletons. Sequencing was carried out using naive CD4+ T cells sorted from blood. Source of these receptors: a man under 40 in good health. CDR3s include the opening cysteine and the closing phenylalanine or tryptophan. A D gene is named only where the DNA matches it firmly. Where a row states a size, it is once, few, many or the class of an expanded clone; other rows omit it.

J gene | V gene | clone size | D gene | CDR3 DNA | CDR3 protein
TRBJ2-1 | TRBV9 | . | TRBD2 | TGTGCCAGCAGCCCCGGGACTAGCGGAACCTACAATGAGCAGTTCTTC | CASSPGTSGTYNEQFF
TRBJ1-4 | TRBV6-6 | . | . | TGTGCCAGCAGTCCGTTTTCGGGCGGAGAAAAACTGTTTTTT | CASSPFSGGEKLFF
TRBJ2-7 | TRBV15 | . | TRBD2 | TGTGCCACCAGCAGAACCGGGACTAGCGGGAGTCCTTCTAGGTCCTACGAGCAGTACTTC | CATSRTGTSGSPSRSYEQYF
TRBJ2-1 | TRBV14 | . | TRBD2 | TGTGCCAGCGGTCCAGGGCGGGAGGGCCCTCAGTTCTTC | CASGPGREGPQFF
TRBJ1-5 | TRBV28 | . | . | TGTGCCAGCACTCATGAGATGGGGAAGGGTCAGCCCCAGCATTTT | CASTHEMGKGQPQHF
TRBJ2-7 | TRBV4-3 | . | TRBD2 | TGCGCCAGCAGCCTTGACGCAGCGGGAGTAAGGGAGCAGTACTTC | CASSLDAAGVREQYF
TRBJ1-2 | TRBV7-2 | . | . | TGTGCCAGCAGCTTAAAGGAGGGCCCTGGCTACACCTTC | CASSLKEGPGYTF
TRBJ1-2 | TRBV28 | once | . | TGTGCCAGCAGAATAACTAACTATGGCTACACCTTC | CASRITNYGYTF
TRBJ1-3 | TRBV9 | . | . | TGTGCCAGCAGCGGAAACAGGGACTACTCTGGAAACACCATATATTTT | CASSGNRDYSGNTIYF
TRBJ1-5 | TRBV5-6 | . | . | TGTGCCAGCAGCTTGGGAGGCGGGGATAGCAATCAGCCCCAGCATTTT | CASSLGGGDSNQPQHF
TRBJ2-6 | TRBV19 | . | . | TGTGCCAGTAGTAATGCAGGTCTGGGGGACTCTGGGGCCAACGTCCTGACTTTC | CASSNAGLGDSGANVLTF
TRBJ1-3 | TRBV28 | . | . | TGTGCCAGCAGTTTTTTGGGGTGGGGCACCATATATTTT | CASSFLGWGTIYF
TRBJ1-5 | TRBV18 | . | . | TGTGCCAGCTCCCTCGGGAGGAGGGGTCAGCCCCAGCATTTT | CASSLGRRGQPQHF
TRBJ1-2 | TRBV7-8 | . | TRBD1 | TGTGCCAGCAGCCCATATACAGGGGACTATGGCTACACCTTC | CASSPYTGDYGYTF
TRBJ2-7 | TRBV9 | . | TRBD2 | TGTGCCAGCGGACTTCTACCAGTCGGACTAGTCAATCCTCGCTCCTACGAGCAGTACTTC | CASGLLPVGLVNPRSYEQYF
TRBJ2-3 | TRBV11-2 | . | TRBD2 | TGTGCCAGCAGCTATTTAGCGGGAGGCCAAACAGATACGCAGTATTTT | CASSYLAGGQTDTQYF
TRBJ2-6 | TRBV27 | . | . | TGTGCCAGCACCCTCCTCTCTGGGGCCAACGTCCTGACTTTC | CASTLLSGANVLTF
TRBJ1-2 | TRBV29-1 | once | TRBD1 | TGCAGCGTTCAGGGGGCTGACGGAATCTATGGCTACACCTTC | CSVQGADGIYGYTF
TRBJ2-5 | TRBV6-6 | . | . | TGTGCCAGCAGTCACCTTCAAGCGGGCCAAGAGACCCAGTACTTC | CASSHLQAGQETQYF
TRBJ1-3 | TRBV19 | . | . | TGTGCCAGTATGCAGGGGCCGAGCTCTGGAAACACCATATATTTT | CASMQGPSSGNTIYF
TRBJ2-6 | TRBV7-9 | . | . | TGTGCCAGCAGCTTACGGGGGCTCGGGGCCAACGTCCTGACTTTC | CASSLRGLGANVLTF
TRBJ1-4 | TRBV14 | . | . | TGTGCCAGCAGCCAAGACTTCTCCGGGACTTCACGGCGTGAAAAACTGTTTTTT | CASSQDFSGTSRREKLFF
TRBJ2-7 | TRBV5-1 | . | . | TGCGCCAGCAGCTTGGCCCACCTAGACTCGTTAGTACCCTACGAGCAGTACTTC | CASSLAHLDSLVPYEQYF
TRBJ2-1 | TRBV27 | . | TRBD1 | TGTGCCAGCAGTTTTTTTGGACAGGGCTTTTATGAGCAGTTCTTC | CASSFFGQGFYEQFF
TRBJ1-5 | TRBV7-9 | . | . | TGTGCCAGCAGCCCTACAGGGAATCAGCCCCAGCATTTT | CASSPTGNQPQHF
TRBJ2-1 | TRBV11-2 | . | TRBD2 | TGTGCCAGCAGCTCTCCCTGGCGGGAGAACCCCTACAATGAGCAGTTCTTC | CASSSPWRENPYNEQFF
TRBJ1-2 | TRBV15 | . | . | TGTGCCACCAGCAGACGGGACCATGGCTACACCTTC | CATSRRDHGYTF
TRBJ1-5 | TRBV4-3 | . | . | TGCGCCAGCAGCCAAGATGGGTTAGGGAATCAGCCCCAGCATTTT | CASSQDGLGNQPQHF
TRBJ1-2 | TRBV10-3 | . | . | TGTGCCGTAGGACTCCCAGGCTACACCTTC | CAVGLPGYTF
TRBJ2-1 | TRBV5-4 | . | TRBD2 | TGTGCCAGCAGCCTGAGCGGGAGGACCAACAATGAGCAGTTCTTC | CASSLSGRTNNEQFF
TRBJ2-5 | TRBV29-1 | . | TRBD1 | TGCAGCGCCGAGTCCGGGACAGGGACAGAGACCCAGTACTTC | CSAESGTGTETQYF
TRBJ2-7 | TRBV11-3 | once | . | TGTGCCAGCAGCTTAGGGGGTCCGTTGAACTACGAGCAGTACTTC | CASSLGGPLNYEQYF
TRBJ1-2 | TRBV4-1 | once | . | TGCGCCAGCAGCCAAGAATTTGGGCAGACCTTCTATGGCTACACCTTC | CASSQEFGQTFYGYTF
TRBJ1-2 | TRBV7-2 | . | . | TGTGCCAGCAGCACCGTGGGGTGGGACTATGGCTACACCTTC | CASSTVGWDYGYTF
TRBJ2-5 | TRBV11-3 | . | TRBD1 | TGTGCCAGCAGCACTGGGGGGACAGGAGGTCAAGAGACCCAGTACTTC | CASSTGGTGGQETQYF
TRBJ1-5 | TRBV19 | . | . | TGTGCCAGCAGGAGGCGGACAGCGACTACGAGCAATCAGCCCCAGCATTTT | CASRRRTATTSNQPQHF
TRBJ2-3 | TRBV18 | . | TRBD1 | TGTGCCAGCTCACTTTCCGGGACAGGGACAGATACGCAGTATTTT | CASSLSGTGTDTQYF
TRBJ2-3 | TRBV5-1 | . | TRBD1 | TGCGCCAGCAGCTTCCAGGGGGCGGAAGATACGCAGTATTTT | CASSFQGAEDTQYF
TRBJ2-7 | TRBV28 | once | . | TGTGCCAGCAGTCCGCCGGGAGCACAGACCGAGCAGTACTTC | CASSPPGAQTEQYF
TRBJ1-1 | TRBV5-1 | . | TRBD1 | TGCGCCAGCAGCTTTGGACAGGGAACGAACACTGAAGCTTTCTTT | CASSFGQGTNTEAFF
TRBJ2-1 | TRBV7-2 | . | . | TGTGCCAGCAGCCGAGGACTACCAACCTACAATGAGCAGTTCTTC | CASSRGLPTYNEQFF